This T cell receptor (beta chain) stems from a study of cytomegalovirus exposure and HLA in healthy donors. Whole-study context: Among about 179 million T cells, an earlier analysis found roughly 110 million unique TCR beta sequences.

Donors in the study were healthy people who gave bone marrow. PCR was performed using 60 Vbeta and 13 Jbeta primers. Produced via immunoSEQ multiplex PCR; TCRdb's table is partial and in-frame only. The sample lists under 200,000 clones; approximately 72% were seen once. The CDR3 runs to 14 residues. Germline V gene lookup returns CDR1 MNHEY and CDR2 SMNVEV (reference sequence). V was trimmed by 6 bases and J by 5 bases, leaving 16 bases between them. A word on this clone: Its antigen is not identified.

Whole-study results and caveats: Roughly uniform sequencing depth across donors was assumed, possibly incorrectly.

The sequenced sample consisted of PBMCs. This rearrangement joins TRBV27 to TRBJ1-1; tentative D call: TRBD1 (6 bases). The receptor was isolated from a man aged 45 to 65 in good health and CMV-seronegative. The CDR3 region is CASRKQGQKTEAFF. In DNA, the CDR3 is TGTGCCAGCAGGAAACAGGGTCAGAAGACTGAAGCTTTCTTT.